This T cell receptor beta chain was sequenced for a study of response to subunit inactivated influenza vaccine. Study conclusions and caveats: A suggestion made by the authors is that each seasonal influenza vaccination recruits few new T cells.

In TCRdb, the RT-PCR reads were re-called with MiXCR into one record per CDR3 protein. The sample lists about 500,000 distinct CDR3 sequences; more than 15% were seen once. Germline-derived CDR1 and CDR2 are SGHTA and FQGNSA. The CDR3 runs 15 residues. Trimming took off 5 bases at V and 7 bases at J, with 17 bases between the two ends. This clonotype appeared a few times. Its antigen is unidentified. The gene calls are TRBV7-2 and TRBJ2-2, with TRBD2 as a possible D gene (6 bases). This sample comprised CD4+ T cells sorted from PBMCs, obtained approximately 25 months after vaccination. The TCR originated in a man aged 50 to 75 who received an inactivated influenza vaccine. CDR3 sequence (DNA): TGTGCCAGCAGCCTGGCTAGCGCGCTGGGCGGGGAGCTGTTTTTT. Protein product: CASSLASALGGELFF.